The rows below give T cell receptor beta chains drawn from one sample of a study of regulatory T cells in long-lasting Graves disease. TCRdb re-analysed the multiplex PCR reads in MiXCR, keeping a single row per CDR3 protein. The sample holds 300,000 to 400,000 distinct CDR3 sequences; 15% to 20% are singletons and the top ten take about 38%. Here the sequenced sample was peripheral blood mononuclear cells (PBMCs), taken at new diagnosis, from a patient treated with antithyroid drugs. Every receptor here comes from a female donor with Graves disease. Both conserved end residues are part of each CDR3. D genes are given only for firm matches. Clone size is not always given. Where it is, it says once, few, many or a class for expanded clones.

.,TRBJ2-3,TRBD2,TRBV7-9,TGTGCCAGCAGCTTACAGGCGGGAGCCTCCACAGATACGCAGTATTTT,CASSLQAGASTDTQYF
many,TRBJ2-7,.,TRBV28,TGTGCCAGCGCACGCTCCTACGAGCAGTACTTC,CASARSYEQYF
.,TRBJ2-2,TRBD2,TRBV5-1,TGCGCCAGCGGCGATTCTAGCGGGATCTACACCGGGGAGCTGTTTTTT,CASGDSSGIYTGELFF
.,TRBJ1-4,.,TRBV15,TGTGCCACCAGCAGCCAAAGAGACAGTCAAACCTGGGGACTGTTTTTT,CATSSQRDSQTWGLFF
many,TRBJ2-5,.,TRBV30,TGTGCCTGGAGTGTGGGGGGGGCTCGGGAGACCCAGTACTTC,CAWSVGGARETQYF
.,TRBJ2-1,TRBD1,TRBV3-1,TGTGCCAGCAGCCAAGTCCAGGGGGCCTACAATGAGCAGTTCTTC,CASSQVQGAYNEQFF
many,TRBJ2-3,TRBD2,TRBV28,TGTGCCAGCAGCCTCGGACTAGCGACAGATACGCAGTATTTT,CASSLGLATDTQYF
many,TRBJ2-7,TRBD1,TRBV6-2/TRBV6-3,TGTGCCAGCAGTTACCGACGGACAGGGGCAACCTACGAGCAGTACTTC,CASSYRRTGATYEQYF
.,TRBJ2-7,TRBD1,TRBV28,TGTGCCAGCAGTGCCCGGGACAGGGGTTCCTACGAGCAGTACTTC,CASSARDRGSYEQYF
many,TRBJ2-7,.,TRBV11-2,TGTGCCAGCAGCTTAGTTCCGGACTCAACCTACGAGCAGTACTTC,CASSLVPDSTYEQYF
many,TRBJ1-1,.,TRBV6-1,TGTGCCAGCAAGGGTCTGTACGCTGAAGCTTTCTTT,CASKGLYAEAFF
few,TRBJ1-5,TRBD1,TRBV18,TGTGCCAGCTCATCCGGACAGGGTGGGGGTCAGCCCCAGCATTTT,CASSSGQGGGQPQHF
many,TRBJ2-6,.,TRBV19,TGTGCCAGTACCCCCTCAGAAAGGGCCAAATGGGGGGCCAACGTCCTGACTTTC,CASTPSERAKWGANVLTF
many,TRBJ2-3,TRBD2,TRBV2,TGTGCCAGCAGGAAGCGGGAGACTAGGGCAGATACGCAGTATTTT,CASRKRETRADTQYF
many,TRBJ2-3,TRBD1,TRBV24-1,TGTGCCACCAGTGTGGGGGACAGAGCCACAGATACGCAGTATTTT,CATSVGDRATDTQYF
.,TRBJ2-7,TRBD2,TRBV12-3/TRBV12-4,TGTGCCAGCAGTTTGAGGACTAGTAGAATCCACGAGCAGTACTTC,CASSLRTSRIHEQYF
few,TRBJ2-1,.,TRBV11-2,TGTGCCAGCAGCTTAGACCGCAATGAGCAGTTCTTC,CASSLDRNEQFF
.,TRBJ1-1,.,TRBV4-2,TGTGCCAGCAGCCAAGGTTACGTCGAATCGGAAGCTTTCTTT,CASSQGYVESEAFF
many,TRBJ2-7,.,TRBV27,TGTGCCAGCAGTCCCCGACAGGGACTATCGAGGGAGCAGTACTTC,CASSPRQGLSREQYF
many,TRBJ2-1,TRBD1,TRBV10-1,TGCGCCAGCAGTAATGGGACAGGGACAAAGCGTAACAATGAGCAGTTCTTC,CASSNGTGTKRNNEQFF
many,TRBJ2-1,.,TRBV7-3,TGTGCCAGCAGCTGGGGGTCGCACAATGAGCAGTTCTTC,CASSWGSHNEQFF
few,TRBJ2-7,.,TRBV11-1,TGTGCCAGCAGCTCAAATCCCACGGGAGAGTCCTACGAGCAGTACTTC,CASSSNPTGESYEQYF
many,TRBJ2-1,TRBD2,TRBV24-1,TGTGCCACCAGTGACCCGACTAGCGGGAGTATCAATGAGCAGTTCTTC,CATSDPTSGSINEQFF
few,TRBJ1-1,.,TRBV10-3,TGTGCCATCAGTGGGGACAAGTCTGAAGCTTTCTTT,CAISGDKSEAFF
many,TRBJ2-2,TRBD2,TRBV6-1,TGTGCCAGCAGTGATTGGGGGGGGGGGAGCACCGGGGAGCTGTTTTTT,CASSDWGGGSTGELFF
few,TRBJ1-1,TRBD1,TRBV20-1,TGCAGTGCTATGGGGGGAGGGGGCGGCTATTTGAACACTGAAGCTTTCTTT,CSAMGGGGGYLNTEAFF
many,TRBJ2-7,.,TRBV12-3/TRBV12-4,TGTGCCAGCAACCCACGGGGCAGGGGTGGTAACCACGAGCAGTACTTC,CASNPRGRGGNHEQYF
many,TRBJ1-3,.,TRBV7-9,TGTGCCAGCAGCAATGGGGCTCCCTCTGGAAACACCATATATTTT,CASSNGAPSGNTIYF
.,TRBJ2-2,.,TRBV3-1,TGTGCCAGCAGCTTGAACCAACTCAACACCGGGGAGCTGTTTTTT,CASSLNQLNTGELFF
many,TRBJ2-3,.,TRBV2,TGTGCCAGCGCCAGGAGAGATGGTAGCACAGATACGCAGTATTTT,CASARRDGSTDTQYF
many,TRBJ2-5,.,TRBV12-3/TRBV12-4,TGTGCCAGCAGTTTAGGTCTTCGTAGAGCGGCCCAAGAGACCCAGTACTTC,CASSLGLRRAAQETQYF
many,TRBJ2-3,.,TRBV6-5,TGTGCCAGCAGTTACCCCGGGACGGATACGCAGTATTTT,CASSYPGTDTQYF
once,TRBJ1-3,.,TRBV9,TGTGCCAATGATCAGGGATTAGACTCTGGAAACACCATATATTTT,CANDQGLDSGNTIYF
many,TRBJ2-1,TRBD2,TRBV13,TGTGCCAGCAGCTTAGTCCTGACTAGCGGCGGGGTCTACAATGAGCAGTTCTTC,CASSLVLTSGGVYNEQFF
.,TRBJ2-5,TRBD1,TRBV27,TGTGCCAGCAGTTTGGGTCCGAGACAGGGGGGGACCCAGTACTTC,CASSLGPRQGGTQYF
many,TRBJ2-7,.,TRBV5-1,TGCGCCAGCAGCGATGACAGCTCCTACGAGCAGTACTTC,CASSDDSSYEQYF
many,TRBJ2-7,.,TRBV9,TGTGCCAGCAGCGGACAGGACTCCTACGAGCAGTACTTC,CASSGQDSYEQYF
few,TRBJ2-3,TRBD2,TRBV7-2,TGTGCCAGCAGCCTTCTAGCGGGAGGGCCGATGGATACGCAGTATTTT,CASSLLAGGPMDTQYF
.,TRBJ2-1,.,TRBV12-3/TRBV12-4,TGTGCCAGCAGTTTAGCGCTACTAGCCGGAGGCTACAATGAGCAGTTCTTC,CASSLALLAGGYNEQFF
few,TRBJ2-7,TRBD1,TRBV5-1,TGCGCCAGCAGCCAGGGGGCTGAAGGGGAGCAGTACTTC,CASSQGAEGEQYF
many,TRBJ2-1,.,TRBV14,TGTGCCAGCAGCCAAGAGTTACACAATGAGCAGTTCTTC,CASSQELHNEQFF
few,TRBJ2-7,TRBD2,TRBV7-6,TGTGCCAGCAGCCCCTCCGGGACTAGCGGGAGGGGAGACTACGAGCAGCACTTC,CASSPSGTSGRGDYEQHF
many,TRBJ2-3,.,TRBV7-9,TGTGCCAGCAGCTTAGTTCGTCTCCGGAACACAGATACGCAGTATTTT,CASSLVRLRNTDTQYF
.,TRBJ1-1,.,TRBV5-1,TGCGCCAGCAGCTTGGGGGCAGCTACTGAAGCTTTCTTT,CASSLGAATEAFF
many,TRBJ2-3,TRBD2,TRBV3-1,TGTGCCAGCAGCCGGGAGGGCGTGGGGGAAACCGACACAGATACGCAGTATTTT,CASSREGVGETDTDTQYF
.,TRBJ2-4,.,TRBV28,TGTGCCAGCAGCCCGAATCGGGCCAAAAACATTCAGTACTTC,CASSPNRAKNIQYF
.,TRBJ1-3,.,TRBV4-3,TGCGCCAGCAGCCAAGATAGTACGGGCCTCTCTGGAAACACCATATATTTT,CASSQDSTGLSGNTIYF
many,TRBJ2-3,.,TRBV5-1,TGCGCCAGCAGCTTGAAGGCAGCTAGCACAGATACGCAGTATTTT,CASSLKAASTDTQYF
many,TRBJ2-7,TRBD2,TRBV5-5,TGTGCCAGCAGCTTGGACCTAGCGGGCGCCTCCTACGAGCAGTACTTC,CASSLDLAGASYEQYF
many,TRBJ1-2,TRBD1,TRBV5-6,TGTGCCAGCAGCCCCGGGACAGAAGGCTACACCTTC,CASSPGTEGYTF
many,TRBJ2-1,.,TRBV24-1,TGTGCCACCAGTGATTGGGGCGGAGAGAACTACAATGAGCAGTTCTTC,CATSDWGGENYNEQFF
few,TRBJ2-1,.,TRBV11-2,TGTGCCAGCGAGAGGGTACAGGACAATGAGCAGTTCTTC,CASERVQDNEQFF
.,TRBJ1-5,.,TRBV5-5,TGTGCCAGCAGCTTCGGACGGACCAATCAGCCCCAGCATTTT,CASSFGRTNQPQHF
many,TRBJ2-3,.,TRBV7-9,TGTGCCAGCAGCGCAGACAATCGTGCCGTGCAGTATTTT,CASSADNRAVQYF
.,TRBJ2-3,.,TRBV6-2/TRBV6-3,TGTGCCAGCAGCCAAAGCGGACGGTATACGCAGTATTTT,CASSQSGRYTQYF